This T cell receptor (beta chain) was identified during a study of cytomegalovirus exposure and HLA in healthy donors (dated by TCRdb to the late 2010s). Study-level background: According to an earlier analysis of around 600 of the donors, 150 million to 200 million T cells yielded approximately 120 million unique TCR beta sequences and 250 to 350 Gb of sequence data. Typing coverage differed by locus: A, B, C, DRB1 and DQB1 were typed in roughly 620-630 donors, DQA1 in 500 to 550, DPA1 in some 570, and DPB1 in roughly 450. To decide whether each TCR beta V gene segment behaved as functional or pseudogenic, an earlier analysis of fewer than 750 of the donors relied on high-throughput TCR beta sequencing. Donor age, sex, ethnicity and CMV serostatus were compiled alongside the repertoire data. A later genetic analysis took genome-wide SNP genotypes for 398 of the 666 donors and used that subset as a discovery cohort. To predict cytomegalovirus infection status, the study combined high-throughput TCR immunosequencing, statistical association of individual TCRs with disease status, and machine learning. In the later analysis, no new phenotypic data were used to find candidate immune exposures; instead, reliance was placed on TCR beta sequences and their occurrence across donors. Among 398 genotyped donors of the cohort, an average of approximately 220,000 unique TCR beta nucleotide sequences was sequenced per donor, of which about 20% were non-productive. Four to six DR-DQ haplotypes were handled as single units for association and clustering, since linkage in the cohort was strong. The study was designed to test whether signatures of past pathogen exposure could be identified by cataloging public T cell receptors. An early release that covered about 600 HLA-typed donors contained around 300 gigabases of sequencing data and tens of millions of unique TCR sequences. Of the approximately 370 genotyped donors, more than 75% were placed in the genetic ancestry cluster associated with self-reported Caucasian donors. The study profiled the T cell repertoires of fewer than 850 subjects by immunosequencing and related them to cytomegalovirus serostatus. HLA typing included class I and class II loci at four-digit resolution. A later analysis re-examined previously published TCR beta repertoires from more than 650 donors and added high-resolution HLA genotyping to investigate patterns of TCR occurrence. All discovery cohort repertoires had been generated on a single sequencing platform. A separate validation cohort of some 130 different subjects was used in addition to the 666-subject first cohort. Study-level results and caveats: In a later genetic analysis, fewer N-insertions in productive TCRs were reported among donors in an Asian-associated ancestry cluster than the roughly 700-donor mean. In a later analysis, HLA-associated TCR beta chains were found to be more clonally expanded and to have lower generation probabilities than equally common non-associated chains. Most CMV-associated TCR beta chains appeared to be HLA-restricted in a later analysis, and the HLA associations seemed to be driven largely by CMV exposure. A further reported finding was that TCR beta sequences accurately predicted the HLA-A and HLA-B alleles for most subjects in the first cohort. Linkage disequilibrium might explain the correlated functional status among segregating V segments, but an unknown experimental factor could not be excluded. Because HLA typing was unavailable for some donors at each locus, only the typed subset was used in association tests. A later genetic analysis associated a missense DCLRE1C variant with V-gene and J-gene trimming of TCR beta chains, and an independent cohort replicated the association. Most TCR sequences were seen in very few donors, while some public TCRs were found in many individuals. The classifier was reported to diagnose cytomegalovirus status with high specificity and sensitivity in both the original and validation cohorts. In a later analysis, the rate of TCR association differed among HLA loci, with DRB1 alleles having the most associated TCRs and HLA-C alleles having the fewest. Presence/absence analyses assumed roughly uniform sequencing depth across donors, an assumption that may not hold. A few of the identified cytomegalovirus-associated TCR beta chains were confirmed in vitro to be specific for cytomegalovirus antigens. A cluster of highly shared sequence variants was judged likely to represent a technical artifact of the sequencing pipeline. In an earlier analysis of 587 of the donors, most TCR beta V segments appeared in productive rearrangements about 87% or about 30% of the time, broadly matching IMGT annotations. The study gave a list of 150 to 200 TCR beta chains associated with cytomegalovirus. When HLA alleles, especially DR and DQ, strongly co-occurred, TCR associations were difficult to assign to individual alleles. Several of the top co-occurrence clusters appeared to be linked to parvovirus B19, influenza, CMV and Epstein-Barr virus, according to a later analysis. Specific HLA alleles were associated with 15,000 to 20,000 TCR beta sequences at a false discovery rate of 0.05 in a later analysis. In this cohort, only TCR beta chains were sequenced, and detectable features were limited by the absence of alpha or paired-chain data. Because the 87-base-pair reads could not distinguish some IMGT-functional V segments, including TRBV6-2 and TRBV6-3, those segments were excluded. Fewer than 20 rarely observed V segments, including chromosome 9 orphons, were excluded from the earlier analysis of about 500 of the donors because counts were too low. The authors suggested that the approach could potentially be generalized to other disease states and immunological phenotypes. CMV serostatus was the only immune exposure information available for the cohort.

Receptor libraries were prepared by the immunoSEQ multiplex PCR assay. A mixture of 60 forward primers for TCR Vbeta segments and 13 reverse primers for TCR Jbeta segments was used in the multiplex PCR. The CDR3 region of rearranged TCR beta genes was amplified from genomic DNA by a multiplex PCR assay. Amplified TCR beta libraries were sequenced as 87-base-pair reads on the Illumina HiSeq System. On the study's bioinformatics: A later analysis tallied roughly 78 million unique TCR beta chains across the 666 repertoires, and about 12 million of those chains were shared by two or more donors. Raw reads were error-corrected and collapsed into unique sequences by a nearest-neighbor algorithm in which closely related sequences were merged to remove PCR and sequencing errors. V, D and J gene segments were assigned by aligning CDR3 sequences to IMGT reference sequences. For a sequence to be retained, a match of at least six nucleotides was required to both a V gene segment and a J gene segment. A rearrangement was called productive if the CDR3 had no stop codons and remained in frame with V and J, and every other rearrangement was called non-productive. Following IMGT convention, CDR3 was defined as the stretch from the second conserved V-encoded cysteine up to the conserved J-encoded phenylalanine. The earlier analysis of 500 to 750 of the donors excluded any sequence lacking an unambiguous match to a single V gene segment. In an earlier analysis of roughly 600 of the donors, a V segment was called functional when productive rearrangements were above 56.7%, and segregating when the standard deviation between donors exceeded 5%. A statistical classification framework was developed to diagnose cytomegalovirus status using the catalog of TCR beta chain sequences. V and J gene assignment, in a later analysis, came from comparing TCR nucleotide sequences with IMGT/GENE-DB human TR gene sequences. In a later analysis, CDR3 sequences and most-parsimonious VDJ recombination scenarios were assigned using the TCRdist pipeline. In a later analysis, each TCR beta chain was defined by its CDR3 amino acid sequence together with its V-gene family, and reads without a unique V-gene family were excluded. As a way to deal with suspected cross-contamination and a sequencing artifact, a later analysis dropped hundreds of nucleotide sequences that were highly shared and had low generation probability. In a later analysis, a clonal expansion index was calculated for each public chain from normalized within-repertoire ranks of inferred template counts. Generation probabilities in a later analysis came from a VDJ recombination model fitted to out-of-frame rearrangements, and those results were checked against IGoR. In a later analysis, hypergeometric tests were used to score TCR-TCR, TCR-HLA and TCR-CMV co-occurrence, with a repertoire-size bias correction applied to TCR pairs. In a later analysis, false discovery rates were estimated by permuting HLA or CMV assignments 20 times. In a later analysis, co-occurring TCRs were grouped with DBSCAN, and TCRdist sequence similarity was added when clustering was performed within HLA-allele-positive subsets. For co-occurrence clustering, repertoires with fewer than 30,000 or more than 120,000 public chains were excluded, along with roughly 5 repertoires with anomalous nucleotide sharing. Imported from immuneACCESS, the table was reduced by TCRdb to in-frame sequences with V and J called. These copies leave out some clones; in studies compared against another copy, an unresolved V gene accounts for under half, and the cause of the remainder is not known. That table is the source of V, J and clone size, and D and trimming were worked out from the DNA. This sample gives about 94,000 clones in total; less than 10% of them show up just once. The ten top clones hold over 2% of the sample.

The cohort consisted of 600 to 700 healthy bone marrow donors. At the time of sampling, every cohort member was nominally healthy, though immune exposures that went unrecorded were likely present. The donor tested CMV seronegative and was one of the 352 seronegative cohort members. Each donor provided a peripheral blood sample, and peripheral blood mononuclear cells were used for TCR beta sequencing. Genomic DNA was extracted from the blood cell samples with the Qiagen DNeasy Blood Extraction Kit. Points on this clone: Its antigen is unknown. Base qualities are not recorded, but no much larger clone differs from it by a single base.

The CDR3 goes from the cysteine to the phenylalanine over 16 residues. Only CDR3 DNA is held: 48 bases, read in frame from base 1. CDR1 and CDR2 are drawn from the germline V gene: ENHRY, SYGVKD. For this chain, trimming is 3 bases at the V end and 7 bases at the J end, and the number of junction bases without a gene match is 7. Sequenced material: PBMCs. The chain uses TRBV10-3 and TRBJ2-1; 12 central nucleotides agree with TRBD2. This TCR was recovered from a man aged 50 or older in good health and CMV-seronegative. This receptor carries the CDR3 CAISDLAGGSENEQFF. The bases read TGTGCCATCAGTGACCTAGCGGGAGGGAGTGAGAATGAGCAGTTCTTC.